Described below is a single TCR beta chain sequence and its context. There is no known antigen for this receptor. It has no much larger one-base neighbor in the sample; base qualities were not kept. The collaborating institutions used their own protocols to collect whole blood in K2EDTA tubes. Collaborator samples were shipped for TCRbeta analysis as frozen whole blood, isolated PBMCs, or DNA extracted from either sample type. The immunoSEQ Assay, a bias-controlled multiplex PCR, was used to amplify TCRbeta CDR3 regions from genomic DNA. In the original analysis: The number of nucleated cells in each sample was estimated by amplification of reference gene primers within the assay. To quantify the absolute abundance of each unique TCRbeta CDR3 rearrangement, sequence reads were collapsed and filtered. Productive Simpson clonality was computed per sample as the square root of Simpson's diversity index over productive rearrangements. The clones in this table, taken by TCRdb from immuneACCESS, are in-frame only. Not every clone is retained; where verified, under half of the shortfall comes from an unresolved V gene, and the cause of the rest is unknown. Clone size and V and J calls were adopted from that table, with D and trimming inferred from the DNA. Here the sample has 20,000 to 30,000 clones; roughly 92% occur a single time. The ten largest clones capture about 4% of the sample.

Via the germline V gene (reference sequence), CDR1 is MNHEY and CDR2 SMNVEV. Between the V and J ends, shortened by 3 bases and 0 bases respectively, the junction contains 14 bases. CDR3 length: 16 amino acids, cysteine to phenylalanine. CDR3 DNA is the only sequence kept; it has 48 bases, read in frame from the first base. The data were taken from a study of blood T cell repertoires in COVID-19 (dated by TCRdb to 2020 to 2021). In the study overall: The collaborator samples originated in the United States, Italy and Spain and spanned the acute and convalescent phases of COVID-19. Samples came from the ongoing ImmuneRACE study (first 160 participants) plus 1,254 subjects from 6 global collaborators. The repertoires were made available in a free public database intended to serve as a resource for research on the immune response to SARS-CoV-2. A de-identified subject ID, COVID-19 status, age in years and sex were almost always included in the sample metadata. The material from the prospective study consisted of cDNA or gDNA derived from T cells, B-cell-depleted T cells, or PBMCs. Subjects who had been exposed to COVID-19, were actively infected with it, or had recovered from it provided the deeply sampled blood TCRbeta repertoires that made up the dataset. HLA class I and class II types, where available, came from metadata supplied by the sample provider rather than from assay-based typing. What the authors observed across the whole study: Clinical and demographic metadata were provided uncurated, with the amount varying by source and participant.

This clonotype was sampled from a woman aged 45 to 65 with active COVID-19. Source material: peripheral blood. This chain is built from TRBV27 and TRBJ1-1; the best D guess is TRBD1, with 5 bases matching. The CDR3: CASSLDTGSMNTEAFF. Read as DNA, the sequence is TGTGCCAGCAGTTTGGATACAGGATCTATGAACACTGAAGCTTTCTTT.